This T cell receptor beta chain appears in the sequencing data of a study of blood T cells in healthy people across ages. General study points: From one million sequenced T cells, diversity estimates were lower bounds.

It was with a sample-barcoded 5' primer and a J-beta primer mix that a second PCR of roughly 7 to 11 cycles was run. Each CDR3 protein is one row after TCRdb ran MiXCR on the 5' RACE reads. The sample holds over 1,200,000 distinct CDR3 sequences, approximately 60% seen once. Note on this clonotype: Its cognate antigen is unknown.

Donors ranged from about 6 to 95 years old and were healthy Caucasians in Russia. Source material: blood. This TCR derives from a man between 18 and 35 years old in good health.

The DNA for the CDR3 is TGTGCCAGCAGCTCTCCAGCGGAGATAAATACGCAGTATTTT. This codes for CASSSPAEINTQYF. V usage is TRBV7-9 and J usage is TRBJ2-3; TRBD2 might be the D (5 bases). This CDR3 is 14 amino acids long. CDR1 and CDR2 (germline): SEHNR, FQNEAQ (reference sequence). Trimming took 4 bases from V and 7 from J, leaving 15 bases between them.